This is a list of T cell receptor beta chains from one sample in a study of T-cell memory formation after mild COVID-19. TCRdb reprocessed the 5' RACE reads with MiXCR, giving one entry per CDR3 protein. The sample contains roughly 610,000 distinct CDR3 sequences, roughly 17% of which appear only once. Sequences were obtained from PBMCs or a T cell subset sorted from them (not recorded which). These receptors all stem from an adult woman who had mild COVID-19 (a few samples of this study predate the infection). Cell type and time point are not known. Both conserved end residues are part of each CDR3. The D gene is left open where the match is weak. Only some rows state a clone size, as once, few, many or a class for expanded clones.

TRBV19	TRBD1	many	TRBJ1-1	14	TGTGCCAGTAGTCCAGGGGACAGGGGGTATGAAGCTTTCTTT	CASSPGDRGYEAFF
TRBV6-2/TRBV6-3	TRBD1	few	TRBJ1-2	21	TGTGCCAGCAGCCGACCTACCGGGACAGGGGAAGGCCAGCATACCAACTATGGCTACACCTTC	CASSRPTGTGEGQHTNYGYTF
TRBV24-1	TRBD2	once	TRBJ2-5	15	TGTGCCACCAGCAACGGGAGGATGGGGAAAGAGACCCAGTACTTC	CATSNGRMGKETQYF
TRBV6-5	NA	few	TRBJ1-5	16	TGTGCCAGCAGTTCCTACTCGACAGTGAGGGATCAGCCCCAGCATTTT	CASSSYSTVRDQPQHF
TRBV7-3	NA	NA	TRBJ2-1	15	TGTGCCAGCAGCTTAGGTTCCAATAACTACAATGAGCAGTTCTTC	CASSLGSNNYNEQFF
TRBV2	NA	few	TRBJ2-7	15	TGTGCCAGCAGTGAATCCCGACTGGTGTCCTACGAGCAGTACTTC	CASSESRLVSYEQYF
TRBV7-6	TRBD2	NA	TRBJ2-1	13	TGTGCCAGCAGCTTAAAAGCGGGGAGTGAGCAGTTCTTC	CASSLKAGSEQFF
TRBV6-5	TRBD1	few	TRBJ1-1	13	TGTGCCAGCGGGACAGGGCCAAACACTGAAGCTTTCTTT	CASGTGPNTEAFF
TRBV19	TRBD2	NA	TRBJ2-7	16	TGTGCCAGTAGCTGGAGATCCGGGACTAGCGGATACGAGCAGTACTTC	CASSWRSGTSGYEQYF
TRBV20-1	NA	NA	TRBJ2-7	14	TGCAGTGCTAGAGGAGGGACGGTGGCCTACGAGCAGTACTTC	CSARGGTVAYEQYF
TRBV15	NA	NA	TRBJ1-1	16	TGTGCCACCAGCAGAGTGGGCCAGTCCATGAACACTGAAGCTTTCTTT	CATSRVGQSMNTEAFF
TRBV7-2	NA	NA	TRBJ2-7	16	TGTGCCAGCAGCGCCCCGAAGTATAACTGGGCCAACGAGCAGTACTTC	CASSAPKYNWANEQYF
TRBV7-8	NA	NA	TRBJ2-2	15	TGTGCCAGCAGCTTAGGGGTAGCGGCCATCGCTGAGCTGTTTTTT	CASSLGVAAIAELFF
TRBV9	TRBD1	NA	TRBJ2-3	16	TGTGCCAGCAGCGTGAGACAGGGAGTTGGCACAGATACGCAGTATTTT	CASSVRQGVGTDTQYF
TRBV7-2	NA	few	TRBJ1-5	15	TGTGCCAGCAGCTTAGCCCCAGACCCCAATCAGCCCCAGCATTTT	CASSLAPDPNQPQHF
TRBV7-2	TRBD1	NA	TRBJ1-4	15	TGTGCCAGCAGCTGGGGGGACAGGGACAATGAAAAACTGTTTTTT	CASSWGDRDNEKLFF
TRBV14	TRBD1	few	TRBJ2-7	14	TGTGCCAGCAGCCAAGTGGGACAGGGGGACGAGCAGTACTTC	CASSQVGQGDEQYF
TRBV5-1	TRBD1	NA	TRBJ2-6	14	TGCGCCAGCAGGGGACAGTCCGGGGCCAACGTCCTGACTTTC	CASRGQSGANVLTF
TRBV5-1	NA	few	TRBJ2-7	14	TGCGCCAGCCGGAGCGGACTGGACTCCTACGAGCAGTACTTC	CASRSGLDSYEQYF
TRBV12-3/TRBV12-4	TRBD2	many	TRBJ2-7	15	TGTGCCAGCAGTCCTGGACTAGCGGGAGTCAACGAGCAGTACTTC	CASSPGLAGVNEQYF
TRBV6-1	NA	NA	TRBJ2-3	10	TGTGCCAGCAGTCATATTACGCAGTATTTT	CASSHITQYF
TRBV30	NA	many	TRBJ2-2	13	TGTGCCTGGAGCGGACAGTACACCGGGGAGCTGTTTTTT	CAWSGQYTGELFF
TRBV4-2	NA	NA	TRBJ2-7	14	TGTGCCAGCAGCCAAGATCGAAAAGGGGACGAGCAGTACTTC	CASSQDRKGDEQYF
TRBV20-1	NA	NA	TRBJ1-4	15	TGCAGTGCTAGGAGAGGAGGCGCCGGAAGCGAAAAACTGTTTTTT	CSARRGGAGSEKLFF